Shown below are 30 T cell receptor beta chains from a single sample sequenced in a study of blood T cell repertoires in COVID-19. Profiled with immunoSEQ multiplex PCR; TCRdb holds only in-frame clones, not every one. This table has some 320,000 clones, roughly 85% appearing once. Specimen: peripheral blood. The receptor set was obtained from a human donor in a cohort sampled during active COVID-19.

In its sample, this clone was seen once. The same CDR3 arises from other DNA sequences in this sample as well. The rearrangement uses TRBV5-1 and TRBJ1-1; no clear D gene. V lost 0 bases and J 3 bases, leaving 9 bases between the germline ends. In germline, CDR1 is SGHRS, CDR2 YFSETQ. The CDR3 consists of 14 residues. Written as DNA, the CDR3 is TGCGCCAGCAGCTTGGGGCAGACATACACTGAAGCTTTCTTT. It specifies CASSLGQTYTEAFF.

The V call is TRBV24-1, the J call TRBJ1-5; TRBD1 matches 10 bases. V dropped 3 bases and J dropped 0; count of bases not matched to a gene: 4. Germline CDR1 and CDR2: KGHDR and SFDVKD. This CDR3 is built from 17 residues. The CDR3 sequence is CATSDRDRGGSNQPQHF. CDR3 DNA: TGTGCCACCAGTGATCGGGACAGGGGAGGTAGCAATCAGCCCCAGCATTTT.

This clone was counted only a few times. V and J are TRBV19 and TRBJ2-7; D might be TRBD2 (6 bases). The germline V gene has CDR1 LNHDA and CDR2 SQIVND (reference sequence). V was shortened by 6 bases and J by 9 bases, with 21 bases between the two germline ends. CDR3 length equals 14 residues. This chain's CDR3 is CASRQVGGSMPQYF. CDR3 DNA sequence: TGTGCCAGTAGGCAGGTGGGAGGCAGTATGCCGCAGTACTTC.

This clone has a single count. This chain uses TRBV24-1 with TRBJ2-1; 12 bases align to TRBD1. This CDR3 contains 16 residues. Germline CDR1 KGHDR, CDR2 SFDVKD. V shed 6 bases and J 8 bases; nucleotides not matched to a gene: 10. CDR3 amino acids: CATSREPGQGADEQFF. The CDR3, as DNA: TGTGCCACCAGTCGGGAACCGGGACAGGGGGCCGATGAGCAGTTCTTC.

This chain uses TRBV21-1 with TRBJ2-3; TRBD2, the table's D call, lacks a check against the DNA. TRBV21-1 is listed as a pseudogene. The CDR3 totals 17 residues. The CDR3 nucleotides are TGTGCCAGCAGCAAAAAAGGACTCCCACTACCCACAGATACGCAGTATTTT. Its protein product is CASSKKGLPLPTDTQYF.

V usage is TRBV5-4 and J usage is TRBJ2-7; 8 positions agree with TRBD2. The CDR3 spans 14 residues. Per germline, CDR1 SGHNT and CDR2 YYREEE (reference sequence). The junction had 6 bases not matched to a gene; V was cut back by 1 base and J by 6 bases. The CDR3 DNA is TGTGCCAGCAGCTTGCCCGGGGGGGTGGTCGAGCAGTACTTC. Encoded protein: CASSLPGGVVEQYF.

This chain uses TRBV18 with TRBJ1-3; perhaps TRBD1 as D (6 bases). Trimming took off 2 bases at V and 0 bases at J, with 11 bases between the two ends. Germline CDR1 reads KGHSH; CDR2 reads LQKENI. The length of the CDR3 is 16 residues. CDR3 in amino acids: CASSPVAGDSGNTIYF. The CDR3 DNA follows: TGTGCCAGCTCACCAGTTGCAGGGGACTCTGGAAACACCATATATTTT.

The chain carries TRBV18 and TRBJ1-1, with 7 bases matching TRBD1. Germline V lookup: CDR1 KGHSH, CDR2 LQKENI. The V and J ends lost 8 bases and 6 bases, in that order; junction bases with no gene match: 12. The CDR3 totals 14 residues. Here the CDR3 reads CASTMGTEISEAFF. The CDR3 bases are TGTGCCAGCACTATGGGGACAGAGATATCTGAAGCTTTCTTT.

V and J are TRBV6-1 and TRBJ1-1; unclear D gene. The CDR3 runs 14 residues. Trimming took 0 bases from V and 0 from J, leaving 5 bases between them. CDR1 MNHNS and CDR2 SASEGT come from the germline V gene. The CDR3 sequence: CASSEALLNTEAFF. CDR3 DNA sequence: TGTGCCAGCAGTGAAGCGCTACTGAACACTGAAGCTTTCTTT.

V and J are TRBV5-1 and TRBJ1-5; weak D call: TRBD1 (6 bases). Germline CDR1 is SGHRS and CDR2 is YFSETQ. V was trimmed by 0 bases and J by 2 bases, leaving 9 bases between them. The CDR3 spans 15 residues. CDR3 sequence (DNA): TGCGCCAGCAGCTTGGTGGCAGGGGGCAATCAGCCCCAGCATTTT. Its protein is CASSLVAGGNQPQHF.

This clone appeared a few times. The rearrangement joins TRBV29-1 to TRBJ1-6; D remains unclear. CDR3 length: 13 residues. Germline V CDR1 and CDR2: SQVTM, ANQGSEA. V was cut by 6 bases and J by 1 base, with 7 bases left in between. This CDR3 is CSVRVSYNSPLHF. DNA of the CDR3: TGCAGCGTGAGGGTGTCCTATAATTCACCCCTCCACTTT.

The V and J genes are TRBV2 and TRBJ1-2, with TRBD1 as a possible D gene (6 bases). V was shortened by 5 bases and J by 1 base, with 11 bases between the two germline ends. The CDR3 sequence is 14 residues long. Germline V gene data show CDR1 as SNHLY and CDR2 as FYNNEI. The CDR3 DNA reads TGTGCCAGCAGTATAACAGGGAATAACTATGGCTACACCTTC. Amino acids: CASSITGNNYGYTF. Based on the CDR3 plus reference TRBV2 and TRBJ1-2, the full variable domain is EPEVTQTPSHQVTQMGQEVILRCVPISNHLYFYWYRQILGQKVEFLVSFYNNEISEKSEIFDDQFSVERPDGSNFTLKIRSTKLEDSAMYFCASSITGNNYGYTFGSGTRLTVV.

The chain couples TRBV11-3 to TRBJ2-5, with 8 positions matching TRBD1. The germline V gene encodes CDR1 SGHNT and CDR2 YENEEA. The CDR3 runs 15 residues. V gave up 2 bases and J gave up 4 bases; unmatched junction bases: 6. The CDR3 coding sequence is TGTGCCAGCAGCTTAAGGACAGGGCTGGGAGAGACCCAGTACTTC. Its protein is CASSLRTGLGETQYF.

The chain has TRBV7-9 and TRBJ1-2; 7 nucleotides match TRBD1. The CDR3 length is 12 residues. CDR1 is SEHNR, CDR2 FQNEAQ, per germline (reference sequence). The V segment lost 1 base and the J segment 10 bases; nucleotides outside the gene matches: 3. The CDR3 bases are TGTGCCAGCAGCTTAGACAGGGGAGCCTACACCTTC. Protein product: CASSLDRGAYTF.

The rearrangement joins TRBV9 to TRBJ2-3; the D gene is possibly TRBD2 (5 bases). This CDR3 is built from 12 residues. Germline V CDR1 and CDR2: SGDLS, YYNGEE. Trimming shortened V by 1 base and J by 12 bases, and 12 bases separated the two germline ends. Here the CDR3 DNA reads TGTGCCAGCAGCGTAAACAGCGGTGTTCAGTATTTT. This gives the protein CASSVNSGVQYF. Filled out from reference TRBV9 and TRBJ2-3, the complete variable domain reads DSGVTQTPKHLITATGQRVTLRCSPRSGDLSVYWYQQSLDQGLQFLIQYYNGEERAKGNILERFSAQQFPDLHSELNLSSLELGDSALYFCASSVNSGVQYFGPGTRLTVL.

The rearrangement uses TRBV6-5 and TRBJ1-1, with 7 bases lining up with TRBD1. V lost 6 bases, J lost 4 bases, and 8 bases stayed unmatched. CDR1 is MNHEY, CDR2 SVGAGI, per germline. The CDR3 runs to 14 residues. Here the CDR3 DNA reads TGTGCCAGCAGGTCAGGGGGTGTCGGCACTGAAGCTTTCTTT. Protein sequence: CASRSGGVGTEAFF.

J is TRBJ1-6 and V is TRBV6-5, with D possibly being TRBD1 (6 bases). Germline CDR1 is MNHEY and CDR2 is SVGAGI. This CDR3 contains 15 residues. Between the trimmed V and J ends, which lost 7 bases and 9 bases, there was a span of 19 bases. The CDR3 reads CASIRTEARGSPLHF. In DNA, the CDR3 is TGTGCCAGCATCAGGACAGAGGCCCGTGGTTCACCCCTCCACTTT.

The genes are TRBV30 and TRBJ2-2; D is ambiguous. CDR3 size: 13 residues. The V gene's germline CDR1 is GTSNPN and CDR2 SVGIG (reference sequence). The V end lost 1 base, the J end lost 5 bases, and 8 bases lay between the germline ends. The CDR3 sequence is CAWSDTLTGELFF. CDR3 DNA sequence: TGTGCCTGGAGTGACACATTAACCGGGGAGCTGTTTTTT. The variable domain in full, with the rest retrieved from reference TRBV30 and TRBJ2-2, is SQTIHQWPATLVQPVGSPLSLECTVEGTSNPNLYWYRQAAGRGLQLLFYSVGIGQISSEVPQNLSASRPQDRQFILSSKKLLLSDSGFYLCAWSDTLTGELFFGEGSRLTVL.

The V gene is TRBV15, the J gene TRBJ1-2; tentative D call: TRBD1 (5 bases). V was cut by 5 bases and J by 4 bases, with 23 bases left in between. Germline CDR1 and CDR2: LNHNV and YYDKDF (reference sequence). This CDR3 spans 17 amino acids. This CDR3 reads CATSPERAREVGYGYTF. The CDR3 DNA sequence: TGTGCCACCAGCCCGGAAAGGGCCAGGGAGGTGGGCTATGGCTACACCTTC.

The V gene is TRBV10-2, the J gene TRBJ2-7; perhaps TRBD2 as D (6 bases). Trimming took off 6 bases at V and 3 bases at J, with 12 bases between the two ends. The CDR3 totals 13 residues. Germline V gene data show CDR1 as WSHSY and CDR2 as SAAADI. The CDR3 nucleotides are TGCGCCAGCAGCGTTAGCGGAGACTACGAGCAGTACTTC. Protein product: CASSVSGDYEQYF.

As to this clone: Germline is not matched at one junction end, which may reflect a read error. The V and J genes are TRBV7-3 and TRBJ2-2; 11 bases line up with TRBD2. Germline lookup yields CDR1 SGHTA and CDR2 FQGTGA. The length of the CDR3 is 15 residues. The chain's CDR3 is CASSAGLAVRGGLFF. CDR3 DNA: TGTGCCAGCAGCGCGGGACTAGCGGTCCGCGGGGGGCTGTTTTTT.

V gene TRBV3-1 (or the pseudogene TRBV3-2) combines with J gene TRBJ2-3; the match to TRBD1 covers 7 bases. CDR1 and CDR2 (germline): LGHDT, YNNKEL (reference sequence). Germline trimming cut 3 bases from V and 5 bases from J; bases unmatched to any gene: 11. This CDR3 comprises 16 residues. The CDR3, as DNA: TGTGCCAGCAGCCATAGTCGCGACAGGGTGTTAGATACGCAGTATTTT. It codes for CASSHSRDRVLDTQYF.

CDR3 sequence (DNA): TGTGCCAGCAGCTTCTCCTCCGGGGGGCCGCCCCCGTACACCTTC. The encoded protein is CASSFSSGGPPPYTF. This chain connects TRBV5-6 to TRBJ1-2; D perhaps matches TRBD1 (6 bases). Germline V gene sequence: CDR1 SGHDT, CDR2 YYEEEE. The CDR3 loop spans 15 amino acids. Trimming removed 2 bases at V and 11 bases at J, with 22 bases between.

The chain combines TRBV5-1 with TRBJ1-2, with 10 positions matching TRBD1. The CDR3 sequence is 16 residues long. Germline V gives CDR1 SGHRS, CDR2 YFSETQ. Trimming took 4 bases from V and 1 from J; bases not matched to a gene: 7. CDR3: CASSPGQGLSNYGYTF. CDR3 in DNA: TGCGCCAGCAGCCCGGGACAGGGGCTTAGTAACTATGGCTACACCTTC.

The chain combines TRBV3-1 (or the pseudogene TRBV3-2) with TRBJ1-4, with 7 bases lining up with TRBD1. The V segment lost 4 bases and the J segment 6 bases; nucleotides outside the gene matches: 5. CDR3 length equals 14 residues. Germline V gives CDR1 LGHDT, CDR2 YNNKEL (reference sequence). CDR3 bases: TGTGCCAGCAGCCGTTGGCAGGGGGATGAAAAACTGTTTTTT. This translates into CASSRWQGDEKLFF.

This clone has a single count. The rearrangement joins TRBV5-4 to TRBJ2-7; 8 bases fit TRBD1. The J segment lost 5 bases and the V segment lost 3 bases, leaving 1 base of the junction unmatched. The CDR3 runs to 12 residues. The germline V gene encodes CDR1 SGHNT and CDR2 YYREEE (reference sequence). The CDR3 region is CASSWTGNEQYF. DNA of the CDR3: TGTGCCAGCAGCTGGACAGGGAACGAGCAGTACTTC.

This clone has more than one count but fewer than ten. V and J are TRBV12-3 or TRBV12-4 and TRBJ2-3; 7 bases align to TRBD1. V was clipped by 2 bases and J by 8 bases; unmatched bases: 4. The CDR3 contains 13 residues. In nucleotides, the CDR3 is TGTGCCAGCAGTTTAAGTTACAGGGGTACGCAGTATTTT. Its translation is CASSLSYRGTQYF.

V usage is TRBV12-3 or TRBV12-4 and J usage is TRBJ1-1, with TRBD1 as a possible D gene (5 bases). This CDR3 contains 13 residues. V lost 7 bases, J lost 10 bases, and 19 bases lay in between. The CDR3: CASMVDGEGLAFF. The CDR3 region has the DNA TGTGCCAGCATGGTCGACGGAGAGGGACTAGCTTTCTTT.

The chain joins TRBV7-8 to TRBJ1-2; possibly TRBD1 for D (6 bases). The CDR3 totals 18 residues. The germline V and J ends were trimmed by 2 bases and 4 bases, with 23 bases remaining between them. In germline, CDR1 is SGHVS, CDR2 FQNEAQ. CDR3 residues: CASSLRGGAAGRVYGYTF. The DNA for the CDR3 is TGTGCCAGCAGCTTAAGGGGGGGCGCGGCCGGAAGGGTCTATGGCTACACCTTC.

The genes are TRBV18 and TRBJ2-2, with D unclear. V was shortened by 3 bases and J by 0 bases, with 8 bases between the two germline ends. The CDR3 is 15 amino acids. Germline CDR1 is KGHSH and CDR2 is LQKENI. The DNA for the CDR3 is TGTGCCAGCTCACCGGCACACACGAACACCGGGGAGCTGTTTTTT. Translation gives CASSPAHTNTGELFF.